This T cell receptor (beta chain) derives from a study of human T cells and chemical hapten exposure (dated by TCRdb to the early 2020s). Notes on the research overall: For sensitization, 2% DPC in acetone was applied to a 2 cm by 2 cm area of upper inner arm skin. Patients additionally received weekly therapeutic DPC doses to the scalp throughout the approximately 24-week study period. Patch testing was performed on the upper back with Finn chambers containing 0.01% DPC, and the patch tests were scored after 6 days according to International Contact Dermatitis Research Group standards. Most of the patients in the cohort were female, and the cohort covered alopecia areata with under or over 50% scalp involvement, alopecia totalis and alopecia universalis. The libraries were sequenced as a pool, and the TCR yield per sample differed mostly because of small variations in library volumes within the pool. Peripheral blood TCR repertoire changes were tracked in vivo in alopecia patients during primary and secondary sensitization to the hapten diphenylcyclopropenone (DPC). Patient blood was sampled pre-sensitization (week 0) and at 2, 6 and about 24 weeks after DPC sensitization. Twenty-nine alopecia patients gave blood for TCR sequencing at one to four time points (pre-sensitization, 2, 6 and 24 weeks). On the study overall, not on this receptor specifically: Expanded TCRs formed significantly more large CDR3 similarity clusters than pre-sensitization or healthy control sets, consistent with antigen-driven responses. DPC sensitization did not change how many TCRs were above 1 in 1000 frequency, and no evidence was found of alterations in global repertoire structure. The number of PT1 expanded TCRs positively correlated with patch test score, significant at thresholds 8, 16 and 32 but not 4. Because every patient had alopecia, a presumed autoimmune disease, the patients' immune response might differ from that of healthy individuals. After repeated subsampling, changes were observed in the strength of the expansion versus patch-test correlation and in the threshold at which the correlation became significant.

CDR3 length: 16 amino acids, cysteine to phenylalanine. Of the read, only the CDR3 DNA is kept; its 48 bases are in frame from base 1. V is pared back by 2 bases and J by 2 bases, with 15 bases lying between the germline termini. For CDR1 and CDR2, the germline V gene lists KGHSH and LQKENI. Libraries were prepared through RACE. For sequencing, a NextSeq 500 was employed. During library preparation, unique molecular identifiers were attached to individual cDNA molecules so that TCRs could be counted in a quantitative, reproducible way. Both TCR alpha and TCR beta chains were sequenced from each blood RNA sample. The study's own analysis went as follows. Samples had a median of roughly 99,000 TCRs, with a range from about 23,224 to 750,000. The Decombinator software suite was used to annotate the V, J and CDR3 of the TCR reads. For PS versus PT1 abundance plots, all samples were subsampled to the same number of TCRs (28,000). TCRs were defined as expanded if absent before sensitization and observed at least eight times at the 2-week time point. The public reads were run again by TCRdb, first through fastp at Q25 and then through MiXCR, and only productive beta chains were kept. One record per CDR3 amino acid sequence lists the most common genes and DNA. The V and J calls were not made by the authors but by TCRdb's processing. The sample contains around 77,000 distinct CDR3 sequences, 7.5% to 10% of them found a single time. The top ten clonotypes cover about 3.1% of the sample.

About this clonotype itself: Its binding antigen is unknown. No quality values exist for individual bases; no much larger clone is one base distant.

Read against the paper, the sample's time point label means: patch test 1, 2 weeks after DPC sensitization. According to the study, the label for this sample's treatment or condition signals: therapeutic diphenylcyclopropenone sensitization with weekly scalp DPC. At every patch-test visit, the blood draw took place before the patch test was put on. Patients were eligible if aged 18 to 70, diagnosed with alopecia and judged suitable for DPC therapy, and pregnant patients were excluded. Total RNA was isolated from unfractionated whole blood collected in Tempus Blood RNA tubes. The clonotype originates from a woman aged 35 to 49 with alopecia areata. Some clones in this sample may be carry-over from other donors' samples. Sequencing used whole blood, obtained in connection with sensitization to the hapten diphenylcyclopropenone (DPC). Recombination connected TRBV18 to TRBJ1-2; a tentative D match to TRBD1 spans 5 bases. Here the CDR3 is given as CASSPSTAYFNYGYTF. Here is the DNA: TGTGCCAGCTCACCATCGACAGCTTACTTCAACTATGGCTACACCTTC.